This T cell receptor (beta chain) was observed in a study of cytomegalovirus exposure and HLA in healthy donors. Whole-study findings and limits: Later analysis indicated greater clonal expansion among HLA-associated TCR beta chains than among equally common other chains. Follow-up analysis seemed to connect common viral pathogens with several of the most significant clusters identified. Among the sequence variants, a highly shared cluster was likely an artifact of sequencing. Most sequenced TCRs were rare (though some public TCRs occurred in many donors).

With V trimmed by 4 bases and J by 4 bases, 4 bases remained unmatched. CDR1 is SGHRS, CDR2 YFSETQ, per germline. The CDR3 loop spans 13 amino acids. Use of 60 Vbeta and 13 Jbeta primers characterized the PCR. The repertoire was sequenced with immunoSEQ multiplex PCR; TCRdb's copy has only in-frame clones and lacks some. This sample carries roughly 200,000 clones, over 65% of them seen once, and the ten largest clones take roughly 3.5%. Details on this clone: Its antigen is as yet unknown.

Sequenced material: PBMCs. The J gene is TRBJ2-7, the V gene TRBV5-1, with 8 bases aligning to TRBD1. The source is a woman aged 55-69 years in good health and CMV-seropositive. This CDR3 is CASSPGGEYEQYF. The CDR3 DNA is TGCGCCAGCAGCCCAGGGGGCGAGTACGAGCAGTACTTC.